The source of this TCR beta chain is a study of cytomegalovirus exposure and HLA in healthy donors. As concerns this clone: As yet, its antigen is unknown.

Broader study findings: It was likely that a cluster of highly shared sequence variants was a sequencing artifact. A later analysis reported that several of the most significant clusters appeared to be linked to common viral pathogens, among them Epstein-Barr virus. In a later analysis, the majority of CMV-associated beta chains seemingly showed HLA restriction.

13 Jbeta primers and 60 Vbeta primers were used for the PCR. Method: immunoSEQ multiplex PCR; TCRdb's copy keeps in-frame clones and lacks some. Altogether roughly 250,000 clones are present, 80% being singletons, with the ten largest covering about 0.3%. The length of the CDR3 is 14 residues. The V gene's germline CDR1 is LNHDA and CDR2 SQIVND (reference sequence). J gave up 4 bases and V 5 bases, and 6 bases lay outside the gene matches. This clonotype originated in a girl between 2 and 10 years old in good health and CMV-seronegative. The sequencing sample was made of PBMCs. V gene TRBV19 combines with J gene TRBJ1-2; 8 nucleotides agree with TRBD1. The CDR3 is CASSPDRAIYGYTF. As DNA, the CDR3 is TGTGCCAGTAGTCCGGACAGGGCAATCTATGGCTACACCTTC.